A selection of T cell receptor beta chains follows, all from one sample in a study of response to subunit inactivated influenza vaccine. TCRdb re-derived calls from the RT-PCR reads in MiXCR, one entry per CDR3 protein. Here the sample spans a few hundred thousand distinct CDR3 sequences, 22% being singletons. The sequenced sample was PBMCs from blood, obtained 21 months after vaccination. The receptors derive from a man between 50 and 75 years old who received an inactivated influenza vaccine. Both conserved end residues are part of each CDR3. Each record gives: V gene, D gene, CDR3 length, J gene, clone size, CDR3 DNA, CDR3 protein. A D gene is named only where the DNA matches it firmly. Not all rows give a size; the values are once, few, many and, for expanded clones, a class.

TRBV4-1	-	16	TRBJ1-1	-	TGCGCCAGCAGCCCCCTAATAGGAGGGGCGAGCACTGAAGCTTTCTTT	CASSPLIGGASTEAFF
TRBV5-1	TRBD1	15	TRBJ1-2	-	TGCGCCAGCAGCTCCGGGACAGGGTCTAACTATGGCTACACCTTC	CASSSGTGSNYGYTF
TRBV6-5	-	14	TRBJ1-1	-	TGTGCCAGCAGTTACTCGTGGGTGGGGGGAGGTGCTTTCTTT	CASSYSWVGGGAFF
TRBV15	-	16	TRBJ2-1	few	TGTGCCACCAGCAGAGATCTTCGGGCAACCTACAATGAGCAGTTCTTC	CATSRDLRATYNEQFF
TRBV7-9	-	13	TRBJ2-5	-	TGTGCCAGCAGCTTAGTAACGGGTCAGGCCCAGTACTTC	CASSLVTGQAQYF
TRBV6-1	-	15	TRBJ1-5	-	TGTGCCAGCAGTCAGGTCCGGGCGAACAATCAGCCCCAGCATTTT	CASSQVRANNQPQHF
TRBV28	TRBD1	15	TRBJ2-7	-	TGTGCCAGCAGTTCCCCGGGACAGGAGGGATACGAGCAGTACTTC	CASSSPGQEGYEQYF
TRBV9	TRBD1	14	TRBJ2-7	few	TGTGCCAGCAGCCCCCCCGGGACAGATGACGAGCAGTACTTC	CASSPPGTDDEQYF
TRBV13	TRBD2	17	TRBJ2-1	-	TGTGCCAGCAGCTTAGTATCAGGGCGGGGGGGCTCCAATGAGCAGTTCTTC	CASSLVSGRGGSNEQFF
TRBV7-8	-	16	TRBJ2-1	-	TGTGCCAGCAGCTTAGAAGGCAGCTTAGCCTACAATGAGCAGTTCTTC	CASSLEGSLAYNEQFF
TRBV5-6	-	15	TRBJ1-3	-	TGTGCCAGCAGCTTAGGGGGGCTCTCTGGAAACACCATATATTTT	CASSLGGLSGNTIYF
TRBV20-1	-	14	TRBJ1-5	few	TGCAGTGCTAGAGTTGGGCAGGGTAATCAGCCCCAGCATTTT	CSARVGQGNQPQHF
TRBV6-1	TRBD1	15	TRBJ1-2	few	TGTGCCAGCAGCCGACGGGACAGCACGATAAGCGGCTACACCTTC	CASSRRDSTISGYTF
TRBV3-1	-	17	TRBJ2-5	few	TGTGCCAGCAGCCAAGATTTCGGGGCAGGTTTCGGAGAGACCCAGTACTTC	CASSQDFGAGFGETQYF
TRBV20-1	-	16	TRBJ2-1	many	TGCAGTGCTAGCGGCGTCGGAGCCGCCCCTGTCAATGAGCAGTTCTTC	CSASGVGAAPVNEQFF
TRBV5-1	-	14	TRBJ2-3	few	TGCGCCAGCAGCTTGGCGGGCCGCACAGATACGCAGTATTTT	CASSLAGRTDTQYF
TRBV20-1	TRBD1	13	TRBJ1-5	-	TGCAGTGCTAGACAGACAGGGCTTCCGCCCCAGCATTTT	CSARQTGLPPQHF
TRBV5-1	TRBD1	14	TRBJ1-1	-	TGCGCCAGCACGGACAGGGAAGGAGGCACTGAAGCTTTCTTT	CASTDREGGTEAFF
TRBV6-2/TRBV6-3	-	13	TRBJ2-5	-	TGTGCCAGCACCAAAACGCCCGCAGAGACCCAGTACTTC	CASTKTPAETQYF
TRBV7-2	-	14	TRBJ2-7	once	TGTGCCAGCAGCTTAGTCCTAGCTACCCACGAGCAGTACTTC	CASSLVLATHEQYF
TRBV5-1	-	15	TRBJ2-3	few	TGCGCCAGCAGCTTGGACGGGACAAACACAGATACGCAGTATTTT	CASSLDGTNTDTQYF
TRBV5-1	TRBD1	13	TRBJ1-3	few	TGCGCCAGCAGTGGACAGGGAGGAAACACCATATATTTT	CASSGQGGNTIYF
TRBV10-3	-	12	TRBJ2-1	few	TGTGCCATCAGTGATATTTACAATGAGCAGTTCTTC	CAISDIYNEQFF
TRBV4-3	-	15	TRBJ2-1	-	TGCGCCAGCAGCCAAGTGACGGGAGTTTACAATGAGCAGTTCTTC	CASSQVTGVYNEQFF
TRBV29-1	TRBD2	14	TRBJ2-1	few	TGCAGCGCAGAATCTAGTAGCGGGTACAATGAGCAGTTCTTC	CSAESSSGYNEQFF
TRBV25-1	TRBD1	17	TRBJ1-1	-	TGTGCCAGCAGTCCCTTCATCGGGACAGGGGAGGTCACTGAAGCTTTCTTT	CASSPFIGTGEVTEAFF
TRBV24-1	-	15	TRBJ2-5	-	TGTGCCACCAGTGATTCAGGGGAGTACCAAGAGACCCAGTACTTC	CATSDSGEYQETQYF
TRBV3-1	-	16	TRBJ2-1	-	TGTGCCAGCAGCCAAGATTCTGCCGGGGACTGGAATGAGCAGTTCTTC	CASSQDSAGDWNEQFF
TRBV5-6	-	15	TRBJ1-3	few	TGTGCCAGCAGCTTGGTTCGGGGGCGCGGAAACACCATATATTTT	CASSLVRGRGNTIYF
TRBV4-2	-	15	TRBJ1-2	few	TGTGCCAGCAGCCAAGATCTGGGGGGTAACTATGGCTACACCTTC	CASSQDLGGNYGYTF
TRBV6-1	TRBD2	15	TRBJ2-1	-	TGTGCCAGCAGTCAAAACGGACTAGCGGGGGGTGGGCAGTTCTTC	CASSQNGLAGGGQFF
TRBV6-2/TRBV6-3	-	12	TRBJ1-1	-	TGTGCCAGCAGCGAAATAGACACTGAAGCTTTCTTT	CASSEIDTEAFF
TRBV9	-	15	TRBJ1-5	-	TGTGCCAGCAGCGTAGAGGGATCCCGGGGTCAGCCCCAGCATTTT	CASSVEGSRGQPQHF
TRBV7-2	TRBD2	16	TRBJ2-1	-	TGTGCCAGCAGCTTAGCGGGGACTAGCGTCTTAAATGAGCAGTTCTTC	CASSLAGTSVLNEQFF
TRBV2	-	12	TRBJ1-1	-	TGTGTCCAAATGGCAGGGTTGACTGAAGCTTTCTTT	CVQMAGLTEAFF
TRBV11-2	-	17	TRBJ2-3	-	TGTGCCAGCAGCTTAGAAGGGGCCCCGGGATGGGCAGATACGCAGTATTTT	CASSLEGAPGWADTQYF
TRBV5-8	-	13	TRBJ1-5	few	TGTGCCAGCAGCTTGACGGCAGGGCAGCCCCAGCATTTT	CASSLTAGQPQHF
TRBV20-1	-	14	TRBJ1-2	many	TGCAGTGCCCCCCCTTATACCCTGCTTGATGGCTACACCTTC	CSAPPYTLLDGYTF
TRBV6-1	TRBD2	16	TRBJ2-1	-	TGTGCCAGCAGCGCCACTCTAGCGGGCTCCTACAATGAGCAGTTCTTC	CASSATLAGSYNEQFF
TRBV20-1	-	14	TRBJ2-5	-	TGCAGTGCCCCAGGACAGACGTACCAAGAGACCCAGTACTTC	CSAPGQTYQETQYF
TRBV5-1	TRBD2	17	TRBJ2-7	few	TGCGCCAGCAGCTTGGCCCTTGGCGGGGGGTTATCTTACGAGCAGTACTTC	CASSLALGGGLSYEQYF
TRBV3-1	TRBD1	14	TRBJ1-6	few	TGTGCCAGCAGCCCCAGGGGGCGAGGATCACCCCTCCACTTT	CASSPRGRGSPLHF
TRBV28	-	19	TRBJ2-6	-	TGTGCCAGCAGTTTACATTGGCAGGGCCCTTCCTCTGGGGCCAACGTCCTGACTTTC	CASSLHWQGPSSGANVLTF
TRBV29-1	-	15	TRBJ2-3	-	TGCAGCGTTGAAGGGGCGGTATTGGGCTCAGATACGCAGTATTTT	CSVEGAVLGSDTQYF
TRBV28	TRBD1	16	TRBJ2-2	few	TGTGCCAGCAGAGGACAGGGGGCGCGAGGCACCGGGGAGCTGTTTTTT	CASRGQGARGTGELFF
TRBV7-9	-	16	TRBJ2-7	-	TGTGCCAGCAGCGAAACTCGGCTGATGCTCGGCTACGAGCAGTACTTC	CASSETRLMLGYEQYF
TRBV7-9	-	11	TRBJ2-1	few	TGTGCCAGCAGCCTCGCCCCTGAGCAGTTCTTC	CASSLAPEQFF
TRBV7-2	-	15	TRBJ1-6	many	TGTGCCAGCAGCTTAGGACAGGTGGTAGGTTCACCCCTCCACTTT	CASSLGQVVGSPLHF
TRBV5-1	TRBD1	19	TRBJ1-2	few	TGCGCCAGCAGCATCCCGACAGGGGAGGCGCCTGGACGCACCTATGGCTACACCTTC	CASSIPTGEAPGRTYGYTF
TRBV29-1	-	11	TRBJ2-3	-	TGCAGCGTTGCCGGCAAGGATACGCAGTATTTT	CSVAGKDTQYF
TRBV4-3	TRBD2	17	TRBJ2-5	few	TGCGCCAGCAGCCAAACAGCGGGGGGCACATTCCAAGAGACCCAGTACTTC	CASSQTAGGTFQETQYF
TRBV9	-	15	TRBJ1-2	few	TGTGCCAGCAGCCTCGGGTGGACCCGAGGCTATGGCTACACCTTC	CASSLGWTRGYGYTF
TRBV3-1	-	18	TRBJ1-4	few	TGTGCCAGCAGCACGACCCGCCTATGGCTGTCAACTAATGAAAAACTGTTTTTT	CASSTTRLWLSTNEKLFF
TRBV29-1	TRBD1	12	TRBJ1-1	many	TGCAGCGCCAGACAGGGTTCCACTGAAGCTTTCTTT	CSARQGSTEAFF
TRBV7-8	-	14	TRBJ1-2	-	TGTGCCAGCAGTTCACATACATGGGGCTATGGCTACACCTTC	CASSSHTWGYGYTF
TRBV7-6	TRBD2	19	TRBJ2-1	-	TGTGCCAGCAGCTTTGACATGTCTTTTCGCGGGGAGGGCCAGGGTGAGCAGTTCTTC	CASSFDMSFRGEGQGEQFF
TRBV28	TRBD1	17	TRBJ1-2	few	TGTGCCAGCAGTGGCCAACCGGCCGGGACAGGGGCTGGCGGCTACACCTTC	CASSGQPAGTGAGGYTF
TRBV3-1	TRBD2	16	TRBJ2-5	few	TGTGCCAGCAGCCCGATAGCGGGGGCCCTCCAAGAGACCCAGTACTTC	CASSPIAGALQETQYF
TRBV6-2/TRBV6-3	-	14	TRBJ2-5	-	TGTGCCAGCAGTCAGGTCGTGGGAGTCGAGACCCAGTACTTC	CASSQVVGVETQYF